The clone carrying this T cell receptor beta chain was seen at least ten times. Antigen unknown. The data were obtained in a study of identical twins. With template switching, a universal primer site was added, and the cDNA carried unique molecular identifiers. MiXCR, applied by TCRdb to the 5' RACE reads, yields one record per CDR3 protein. The data show under 1 million distinct CDR3 sequences, 9% to 15% seen once. Study results and caveats: Researchers reported weaker excess twin sharing in beta out-of-frame sequences. Cross-sectional statistics, not tracking of the same donors, supported the conclusions.

The CDR3 runs to 16 residues. The V gene lost 1 base and the J gene lost 6 bases, with 14 bases spanning the gap. Germline V CDR1 and CDR2: SGDLS, YYNGEE. The same sample was also studied in work on yellow fever vaccine responses in identical twins.

What was sequenced was PBMCs. This TCR derives from a young woman in good health. The chain combines TRBV9 with TRBJ1-6, with D hard to call. Here the CDR3 DNA reads TGTGCCAGCAGCGTAACCACGACACGGGGTAATTCACCCCTCCACTTT. Protein product: CASSVTTTRGNSPLHF.